Below, one TCR beta chain is given with its context. MiXCR was run by TCRdb on the 5' RACE reads, yielding one entry per CDR3 protein. Among some 350,000 distinct CDR3 sequences, under 15% were seen once, and the ten largest hold less than 1.1%. The sample belongs to a study of CD8 T cells in ankylosing spondylitis. Germline V gives CDR1 SQVTM, CDR2 ANQGSEA. Deletions cut 7 bases from V and 5 bases from J, with 14 bases between. This CDR3 contains 12 residues. Material: blood, either unsorted or a sorted T cell fraction (not recorded which). The clonotype was recovered from a male donor with ankylosing spondylitis or in good health (not recorded which). The V gene is TRBV29-1, the J gene TRBJ1-1; D remains ambiguous. CDR3 DNA sequence: TGCAGCGGTATAGTGGGAGGTACTGAAGCTTTCTTT. Residues: CSGIVGGTEAFF.